The TCR beta chain described here comes from a study of CXCR3-negative and CXCR3-positive naive CD8 T cells. The study, taken as a whole, reports: Naive CXCR3-negative cells resembled naive CXCR3-positive cells in TRBV-TRBJ usage; memory cells differed. Much lower diversity was found in memory CD8+ cells, while both naive subsets had comparably high diversity. Fresh PBMCs served for most assays, and CXCR3 expression fell partially after cryopreservation. CXCR3-negative naive cells had less hydrophobic TRB CDR3s than did CXCR3-positive naive cells.

The CDR3 contains 14 residues. As for this clonotype: Its antigen is currently unknown.

Through 5' RACE with UMI labels, the TRB cDNA libraries were prepared. TCRdb reprocessed the 5' RACE reads; each CDR3 protein has one entry and no DNA is given. In total, the table holds some 47,000 distinct CDR3 sequences. This sequence joins TRBV23-1 and TRBJ2-7; TCRdb calls TRBD2, which cannot be checked without DNA. TRBV23-1 is recorded as an ORF, its role being uncertain. The sequencing sample was made of naive CXCR3+ CD8+ T cells from blood. Subset noted: CD45RO-CCR7+CD27+CD95- naive CD8+ T cells expressing CXCR3 (TNR3+). The sequence was collected from a human donor in good health. Some clones in this sample may be carry-over from other donors' samples. This chain's CDR3 is CASFSLGGGNEQYF.